This T cell receptor beta chain appears in the sequencing data of a study of blood T cells in healthy people across ages (dated by TCRdb to about 2015). Context from the whole study: In model experiments, template switching captured roughly one uniquely barcoded TCR beta cDNA molecule for every two T cells. Using deep sequencing normalized with unique cDNA molecular identifiers, the study measured how TCR beta repertoire diversity changes with age. Four age groups were formed from the donors: young (average approximately 15 years), middle-aged (approximately 40), aged (roughly 59) and long-lived (less than 85). To avoid experimental bias, donors of different ages were randomly spread across the sequencing lanes. The study analyzed two additional independent replicas of 1 million unique cDNA reads from the same blood draw for two donors, one aged 18 to 29 and one aged 80 or older.

The full study reports these points: Donor CMV infection status was unknown, potentially confounding age-related changes in expanded clonotypes. Compared with the aged group, more naive CD4+ T cells, fewer expanded clones and increased TCR diversity were shown by the long-lived group, suggesting age selection. Observed TCR beta diversity correlated strongly with the percentage of naive T cells measured by flow cytometry. Estimates of total diversity based on one million sequenced T cells were regarded as lower bounds and as underestimates. As age increased, observed TCR beta diversity per million T cells dropped in a roughly linear way, and a significant reduction was already evident by age 40. Bulk unsorted PBMC profiling prevented conclusive comparison of naive and antigen-experienced compartments.

Trimming leaves V shorter by 11 bases and J shorter by 5 bases, with the junction holding 9 bases beyond the gene matches. The CDR3 numbers 13 residues from cysteine through phenylalanine. Only the CDR3 DNA stays, 39 bases, in frame from base 1. In regard to this clonotype: The antigen it binds to is not known. There are no base qualities to consult, and no much larger clone falls within one base.

Systemically healthy Caucasian individuals from Russia, some 40 in total and aged roughly 6 to 90 years, were included as donors. Each donor gave 8 to 10 milliliters of peripheral blood, drawn into EDTA-treated Vacutainer tubes. Ficoll-Paque density-gradient centrifugation was used to isolate PBMCs, with at least 7 million per sample. Trizol reagent was used to extract total RNA from the PBMCs, yielding at least 5.5 micrograms per sample. Naive CD45RAhigh/CD27high T cell percentages were measured by flow cytometry on a PBMC aliquot from every donor. Library generation was performed with 5' RACE. The reads were generated on an Illumina HiSeq 2500. A second about 7 to 11 cycle PCR used a sample-barcoded 5' primer and a J-beta primer mix. Each TCR beta cDNA molecule received a unique molecular identifier from a template-switch 5' adaptor carrying 12 random nucleotides. Each sample yielded at least 3 million CDR3-containing paired-end reads. First-strand cDNA was synthesized from all RNA with the Mint cDNA synthesis kit, primed by a TRBC-specific oligonucleotide. Following uracil-DNA glycosylase treatment, all cDNA underwent a first 18-cycle PCR with the universal primers M1SS and BC2_uni_R. The original methods were these. Each sample was normalized by randomly selecting 1 million high-quality reads, each carrying a distinct molecular identifier. Reads sharing molecular identifiers were discarded rather than binned into consensus sequences. MiTCR, run with a Q25 quality threshold and the strictest error-elimination algorithm, handled CDR3 identification, clonotype clustering and error correction. A nonparametric unseen species model with Euler transformation was used to estimate a lower bound on total TCR beta diversity. Clones were called with MiXCR by TCRdb after fastp trimmed the public reads at Q25, and only in-frame beta chains were retained. Merged by CDR3 protein, the rows form single entries marked with the most common genes and DNA. TCRdb's processing, not the authors', yielded these V and J calls. The sample records about 1,500,000 distinct CDR3 sequences, 28% of which are singletons. The top ten hold roughly 8.2% of the sample.

The chain is assembled from TRBV12-3 or TRBV12-4 and TRBJ2-1; 7 nucleotides in the junction match TRBD2. Sequenced sample: blood. This receptor was taken from a woman in her 30s in good health. The nucleotide sequence is given as TGTGCCGGCCCACTAGCGAGTCACAATGAGCAGTTCTTC. Protein translation: CAGPLASHNEQFF.